This T cell receptor beta chain appears in the sequencing data of a study of blood T cell repertoires in COVID-19 (dated by TCRdb to 2018 to 2020). About the study as a whole: The collaborator samples originated in the United States, Italy and Spain and spanned the acute and convalescent phases of COVID-19. The sample metadata nearly always contained a de-identified subject ID, COVID-19 status, age in years and sex. Where HLA class I and class II types were available, the types were taken from metadata supplied by the sample provider, not from assay-based typing. The repertoires were made available in a free public database intended to serve as a resource for research on the immune response to SARS-CoV-2. The dataset comprised deeply sampled blood TCRbeta repertoires from subjects exposed to, actively infected with, or recovered from COVID-19. Samples came from the ongoing ImmuneRACE study (first 160 participants) plus 1,254 subjects from 6 global collaborators. The material from the prospective study consisted of cDNA or gDNA derived from T cells, B-cell-depleted T cells, or PBMCs. Points the paper makes about the study in general: The amount of clinical and demographic metadata varied by source and participant and was provided uncurated.

TCRbeta CDR3 regions were amplified from genomic DNA by means of the immunoSEQ Assay, a bias-controlled multiplex PCR. From the authors' description of their analysis: Nucleated cell counts per sample were estimated from amplification of reference gene primers within the assay. To quantify the absolute abundance of each unique TCRbeta CDR3 rearrangement, sequence reads were collapsed and filtered. For each sample, productive Simpson clonality was calculated as the square root of Simpson's diversity index over productive rearrangements. The source is immuneACCESS, and TCRdb retained only in-frame sequences with V and J called. Part of the clones is not carried over; for the studies checked, unresolved V genes explain less than half of this, and the remainder is unexplained. D and trimming come from the DNA, and the V and J calls and clone size come from that table. The sample has 120,000 to 150,000 clones on record, 65% to 85% of them singletons. 10% to 15% of the sample rests with the top ten.

Collaborating institutions collected whole blood in K2EDTA tubes following their own protocols. For TCRbeta analysis, collaborators shipped samples in one of three forms: frozen whole blood, isolated PBMCs, or DNA extracted from either of those sample types. On this clone itself: This receptor's antigen is unknown. There are no base qualities to consult, and no much larger clone falls within one base.

V and J are truncated by 3 bases and 4 bases respectively, leaving an intervening sequence of 12 bases. The CDR3 starts with the cysteine, ends with the phenylalanine, and has 14 residues. Solely the CDR3 DNA is kept, with 42 bases framed from the first base. CDR1 and CDR2, looked up from the germline V gene (reference sequence), are SEHNR and FQNEAQ. The clonotype was recovered from a man aged 60 to 69 with active or convalescent COVID-19. The V and J genes are TRBV7-9 and TRBJ2-5, with TRBD2 perhaps the D gene, on 7 matching bases. Specimen: peripheral blood. The CDR3 amino acid sequence is: CASSFGGASETQYF. Read as DNA, the sequence is TGTGCCAGCAGCTTTGGGGGGGCCTCAGAGACCCAGTACTTC.